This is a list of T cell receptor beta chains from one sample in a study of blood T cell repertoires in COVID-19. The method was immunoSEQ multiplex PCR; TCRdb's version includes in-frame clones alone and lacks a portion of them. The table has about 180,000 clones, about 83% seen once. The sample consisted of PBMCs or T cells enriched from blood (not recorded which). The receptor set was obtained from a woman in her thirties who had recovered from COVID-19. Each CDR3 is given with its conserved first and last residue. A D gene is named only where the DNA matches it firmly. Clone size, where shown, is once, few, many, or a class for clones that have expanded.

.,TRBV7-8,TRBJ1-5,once,TGTGCCAGCAGCCGGGGGGCTAATCAGCCCCAGCATTTT,CASSRGANQPQHF
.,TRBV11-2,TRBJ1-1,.,TGTGCCAGCAGCTTAGGGGAGCCGTTGAACACTGAAGCTTTCTTT,CASSLGEPLNTEAFF
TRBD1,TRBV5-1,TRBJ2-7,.,TGCGCCAGCAGCTTGGGGGTCCGGTGGGACAGGGTCGACGAGCAGTACTTC,CASSLGVRWDRVDEQYF
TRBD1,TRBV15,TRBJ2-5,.,TGTGCCACCAGGGGACAGGGCCGAGAGACCCAGTACTTC,CATRGQGRETQYF
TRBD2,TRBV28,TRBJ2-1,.,TGTGCCAGCAGTTTACTAGCGGGACGAAACTCCTACAATGAGCAGTTCTTC,CASSLLAGRNSYNEQFF
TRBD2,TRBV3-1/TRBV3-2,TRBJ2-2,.,TGTGCCAGCAGCCTAGCGGGAGACAGCACCGGGGAGCTGTTTTTT,CASSLAGDSTGELFF
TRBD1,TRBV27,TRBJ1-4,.,TGTGCCAGCAGTTTCCGACAGGGTCGGGGTGAAAAACTGTTTTTT,CASSFRQGRGEKLFF
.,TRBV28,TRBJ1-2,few,TGTGCCAGCAGCCCTAACCCAGGCAGGATCTATGGCTACACCTTC,CASSPNPGRIYGYTF
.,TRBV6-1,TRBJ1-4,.,TGTGCCAGCAGTGATCCCGGGACATACAATGAAAAACTGTTTTTT,CASSDPGTYNEKLFF
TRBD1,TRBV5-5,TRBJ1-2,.,TGTGCCAGCAGCTCCGGGACAGGGGTCCCCTATGGCTACACCTTC,CASSSGTGVPYGYTF
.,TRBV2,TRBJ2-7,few,TGTGCCAGCAGTGAATGGTGGAGTTCCTACGAGCAGTACTTC,CASSEWWSSYEQYF
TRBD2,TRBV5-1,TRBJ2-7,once,TGCGCCAGCAGCCCCAGAGTAGCGGGAGACGAGCAGTACTTC,CASSPRVAGDEQYF
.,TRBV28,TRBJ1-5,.,TGTGCCAGCAGGCCTACAGGGAATCAGCCCCAGCATTTT,CASRPTGNQPQHF
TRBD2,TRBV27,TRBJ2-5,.,TGTGCCAGCAGGGGGCCAGCGGGAGTAGGAGAGACCCAGTACTTC,CASRGPAGVGETQYF
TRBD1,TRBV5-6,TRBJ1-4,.,TGTGCCAGCAGGCTGAGGGGGACAGGGCTTGAAAAACTGTTTTTT,CASRLRGTGLEKLFF
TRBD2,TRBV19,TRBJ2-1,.,TGTGCCAGTAGTCCGACTAGCGGGGGTGACAATGAGCAGTTCTTC,CASSPTSGGDNEQFF
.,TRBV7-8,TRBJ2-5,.,TGTGCCAGCAGCTTAGGGGGGGTTCAGGAGACCCAGTACTTC,CASSLGGVQETQYF
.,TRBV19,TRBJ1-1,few,TGTGCCACTGTACGGGGGTACACTGAAGCTTTCTTT,CATVRGYTEAFF
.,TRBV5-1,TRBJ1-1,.,TGCGCCAGCAGCTTGGGACGACTGTTGAACACTGAAGCTTTCTTT,CASSLGRLLNTEAFF
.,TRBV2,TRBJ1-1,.,TGTGCCAGCAAAAGAGATCTAGGCCAAAACACTGAAGCTTTCTTT,CASKRDLGQNTEAFF
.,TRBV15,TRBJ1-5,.,TGTGCCACCAGTTCTGGAAATACAGGGTTCCTTAGCAATCAGCCCCAGCATTTT,CATSSGNTGFLSNQPQHF
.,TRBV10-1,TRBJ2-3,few,TGCGCCAGCAGTGACCGAAGAGACACAGATACGCAGTATTTT,CASSDRRDTDTQYF
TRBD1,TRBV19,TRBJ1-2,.,TGTGCCAGTAGTCTGGGGACAGCATATGGCTACACCTTC,CASSLGTAYGYTF
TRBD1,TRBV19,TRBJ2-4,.,TGTGCCAGTAATCCGGACAGGGGAGGGAAAAACATTCAGTACTTC,CASNPDRGGKNIQYF
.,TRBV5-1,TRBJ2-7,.,TGCGCCAGCAGCTTGGGGACAGCTTCCTACGAGCAGTACTTC,CASSLGTASYEQYF
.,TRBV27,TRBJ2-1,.,TGTGCCAGCAGTCCGGGACTCATCTCTGAGCAGTTCTTC,CASSPGLISEQFF
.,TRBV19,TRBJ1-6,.,TGTGCCAGCCACAGGCGGAGCTCCTATAATTCACCCCTCCACTTT,CASHRRSSYNSPLHF
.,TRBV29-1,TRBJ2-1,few,TGCAGCGTTGAAGCGATCGGAGACAGGGACCCCAGCGGGAGATTTGCCAACAATGAGCAGTTCTTC,CSVEAIGDRDPSGRFANNEQFF
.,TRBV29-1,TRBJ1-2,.,TGCAGCGTTGCCCAACTACAGAGGGATTATGGCTACACCTTC,CSVAQLQRDYGYTF
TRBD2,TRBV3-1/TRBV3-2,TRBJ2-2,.,TGTGCCAGCAGCCAAGATTCCGGGTGGGTAGCGGGAGTTAGAACCGGGGAGCTGTTTTTT,CASSQDSGWVAGVRTGELFF
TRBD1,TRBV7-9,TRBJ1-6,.,TGTGCCAGCAGCTTAGACACAGGGGGGGGTTCACCCCTCCACTTT,CASSLDTGGGSPLHF